Below are 21 T cell receptor beta chains sequenced from a single sample in a study of Ad26.COV2.S vaccination and SARS-CoV-2 variants. The assay was immunoSEQ multiplex PCR, and TCRdb's table has in-frame clones only and misses some. Here the sample spans about 390,000 clones, approximately 91% being singletons. The treatment was: around 19 received Ad26.COV2.S at low or high dose, single or two shots; 5 received placebo; per-sample allocation not given. Repertoires come from day 63 after the first vaccine or placebo injection. The sequenced sample was peripheral blood, obtained in a trial of Ad26.COV2.S vaccine versus placebo. The source is a person between 18 and 65 years old who received the Ad26.COV2.S COVID-19 vaccine or a placebo.

The V and J genes are TRBV7-9 and TRBJ2-7; 7 bases agree with TRBD1. Germline V lookup: CDR1 SEHNR, CDR2 FQNEAQ (reference sequence). The J segment lost 5 bases and the V segment lost 5 bases, leaving 6 bases of the junction unmatched. There are 13 residues in the CDR3. The CDR3 coding sequence is TGTGCCAGCAGCCCCCCCGGGACAGACGAGCAGTACTTC. Protein sequence: CASSPPGTDEQYF.

In nucleotides, the CDR3 is TGTGCCAGCTCACCACCGCAGGTTTCGGCGCCGGACTACGAGCAGTACTTC. Protein product: CASSPPQVSAPDYEQYF. The V gene is TRBV18, the J gene TRBJ2-7; D not resolved. The CDR3 is 17 amino acids. The V end lost 0 bases, the J end lost 3 bases, and 18 bases lay between the germline ends. Germline V gene sequence: CDR1 KGHSH, CDR2 LQKENI.

CDR3 in amino acids: CASSDQTGSYTF. The CDR3 DNA reads TGTGCCAGCAGTGACCAGACAGGGTCCTACACCTTC. This chain uses TRBV2 with TRBJ1-2, with 7 nucleotides matching TRBD1. This CDR3 has 12 amino acids. CDR1 is SNHLY and CDR2 is FYNNEI in the germline V gene. V gave up 3 bases and J gave up 10 bases; unmatched junction bases: 5.

The chain uses TRBV4-1 and TRBJ2-3; a possible D gene is TRBD1 (5 bases). The CDR3 is made up of 15 amino acids. V lost 1 base and J 3 bases, leaving 11 bases between the germline ends. In germline, CDR1 is MGHRA, CDR2 YSYEKL. The CDR3 nucleotides read TGCGCCAGCAGCCAAGTAGGGGCTAGTACAGATACGCAGTATTTT. This sequence encodes CASSQVGASTDTQYF.

The chain has TRBV29-1 and TRBJ1-1, with 7 bases that match TRBD1. The CDR3 has 14 residues. CDR1 and CDR2 (germline): SQVTM, ANQGSEA. With 7 bases clipped from V and 0 bases from J, the junction kept 8 bases outside the gene matches. CDR3 sequence reads: CSARTGPMNTEAFF. In DNA form, the CDR3 reads TGCAGCGCTAGGACAGGCCCCATGAACACTGAAGCTTTCTTT.

The chain joins TRBV27 to TRBJ2-3, with D unresolved. Germline CDR1 MNHEY, CDR2 SMNVEV (reference sequence). V dropped 6 bases and J dropped 0 bases, with 4 bases sitting between them. The CDR3 extends over 12 amino acids. The CDR3 reads CASRTSTDTQYF. For the CDR3, the DNA is TGTGCCAGCAGGACCAGCACAGATACGCAGTATTTT.

This chain links TRBV18 with TRBJ2-3; D unresolved. Germline loops: CDR1 KGHSH, CDR2 LQKENI. CDR3 length: 13 residues. V was shortened by 0 bases and J by 6 bases, with 7 bases between the two germline ends. The CDR3 protein is CASSPPTHDTQYF. CDR3 in DNA: TGTGCCAGCTCACCACCGACACACGATACGCAGTATTTT. Complete variable domain (other parts from reference TRBV18 and TRBJ2-3): NAGVMQNPRHLVRRRGQEARLRCSPMKGHSHVYWYRQLPEEGLKFMVYLQKENIIDESGMPKERFSAEFPKEGPSILRIQQVVRGDSAAYFCASSPPTHDTQYFGPGTRLTVL.

The chain uses TRBV5-6 and TRBJ2-3; D is undetermined. Looked up from germline, CDR1 is SGHDT and CDR2 is YYEEEE. The ends were cut back, 4 bases at V and 4 bases at J, with 16 bases in the middle. The CDR3 sequence is 15 residues long. The CDR3 bases are TGTGCCAGCAGCAAAATCGAACGATATTCAGATACGCAGTATTTT. Protein product: CASSKIERYSDTQYF.

This clone was counted between two and nine times. The rearrangement links TRBV7-6 to TRBJ2-7; D may be TRBD1 (5 bases). V lost 3 bases to trimming and J lost 5 bases, with 11 bases between them. Germline lookup yields CDR1 SGHVS and CDR2 FNYEAQ. The CDR3 sequence is 13 residues long. The CDR3 sequence is CASSFSPGNEQYF. CDR3 sequence (DNA): TGTGCCAGCAGCTTCTCCCCAGGGAACGAGCAGTACTTC. Together with reference TRBV7-6 and TRBJ2-7, the CDR3 gives the full variable domain: GAGVSQSPRYKVTKRGQDVALRCDPISGHVSLYWYRQALGQGPEFLTYFNYEAQQDKSGLPNDRFSAERPEGSISTLTIQRTEQRDSAMYRCASSFSPGNEQYFGPGTRLTVT.

V and J are TRBV27 and TRBJ2-1; TRBD2 matches 10 bases. The CDR3 is 15 residues long. With 0 bases clipped from V and 9 bases from J, the junction kept 5 bases outside the gene matches. CDR1 is MNHEY and CDR2 is SMNVEV in the germline V gene (reference sequence). CDR3: CASSLSTSGAGEQFF. The CDR3 coding sequence is TGTGCCAGCAGTTTATCAACTAGCGGGGCGGGTGAGCAGTTCTTC.

The chain uses TRBV7-2 and TRBJ1-5, with D possibly TRBD1 on 5 matching bases. Trimming took 2 bases from V and 4 from J, leaving 15 bases between them. CDR1 is SGHTA, CDR2 FQGNSA, per germline. This CDR3 is built from 16 residues. Here the CDR3 reads CASSLTFAGGNQPQHF. CDR3 nucleotide sequence: TGTGCCAGCAGCTTAACTTTCGCCGGGGGAAATCAGCCCCAGCATTTT.

The chain couples TRBV27 to TRBJ1-1; weak D call: TRBD1 (6 bases). Trimming pared 0 bases from V and 11 bases from J, leaving 16 bases between. Germline V gene lookup returns CDR1 MNHEY and CDR2 SMNVEV (reference sequence). This CDR3 region has 14 residues. The CDR3 DNA reads as TGTGCCAGCAGTTTATCGGTCCGGGGGGCGCCGGCTTTCTTT. Translating it yields CASSLSVRGAPAFF.

The chain recombines TRBV5-1 with TRBJ2-3, with 11 bases that match TRBD2. CDR1 SGHRS and CDR2 YFSETQ come from the germline V gene. Trimming took 5 bases from V and 5 from J; bases not matched to a gene: 7. The CDR3 covers 15 residues. CDR3 protein: CASSLSGGAQDTQYF. The DNA for the CDR3 is TGCGCCAGCAGTCTTAGCGGGGGGGCGCAAGATACGCAGTATTTT.

This chain joins TRBV5-1 and TRBJ1-2; D is uncertain. V lost 1 base to trimming and J lost 4 bases, with 11 bases between them. The CDR3 runs to 14 residues. Germline V gene data show CDR1 as SGHRS and CDR2 as YFSETQ. As DNA, the CDR3 is TGCGCCAGCAGCTTGATCGGGGAGAGCTATGGCTACACCTTC. Its translation: CASSLIGESYGYTF. Supplemented by reference TRBV5-1 and TRBJ1-2, the full variable domain reads KAGVTQTPRYLIKTRGQQVTLSCSPISGHRSVSWYQQTPGQGLQFLFEYFSETQRNKGNFPGRFSGRQFSNSRSEMNVSTLELGDSALYLCASSLIGESYGYTFGSGTRLTVV.

The chain employs TRBV21-1 and TRBJ1-5; the listed D gene, TRBD1, was not tested against the DNA. TRBV21-1 is assigned pseudogene status. This CDR3 comprises 16 residues. CDR3 amino acids: CASSKATTGDHQPQHF. The CDR3 DNA reads as TGTGCCAGCAGCAAAGCGACGACAGGGGATCATCAGCCCCAGCATTTT.

In the case of this clone: The junction does not match germline at one end; this may be a read error. The chain has TRBV11-2 and TRBJ1-1; possible D gene TRBD1, 5 bases. This CDR3 has 13 amino acids. Germline CDR1 and CDR2: SGHAT and FQNNGV. The CDR3 bases are TGTGCCAGCAGTTTAGGGCCAGGGACTGAAGCTTTCTTT. Its translation: CASSLGPGTEAFF.

The genes are TRBV11-3 and TRBJ2-3; D gene uncertain. The CDR3 extends over 16 amino acids. From germline, CDR1 is SGHNT and CDR2 YENEEA. V was cut by 1 base and J by 0 bases, with 11 bases left in between. CDR3 in amino acids: CASSLVSGGSTDTQYF. For the CDR3, the DNA is TGTGCCAGCAGCTTAGTTTCCGGCGGCAGCACAGATACGCAGTATTTT.

The rearrangement links TRBV13 to TRBJ2-3, with a tentative D call TRBD2 (5 bases). Germline assignment: CDR1 PRHDT and CDR2 FYEKMQ (reference sequence). V dropped 4 bases and J dropped 0 bases, with 29 bases sitting between them. CDR3 size: 21 residues. CDR3 protein: CASSSTAGGLLTEVSTDTQYF. For the CDR3, the DNA is TGTGCCAGCAGCTCAACAGCAGGAGGTTTACTGACCGAGGTTAGCACAGATACGCAGTATTTT.

This chain links TRBV7-8 with TRBJ1-3; a weak D match, TRBD1 (6 bases). This CDR3 comprises 16 residues. The V end was cut by 5 bases, the J end by 4 bases, with 18 bases between. Germline V gene data show CDR1 as SGHVS and CDR2 as FQNEAQ. The CDR3 region is CASSPSRTEKGNTIYF. The DNA for the CDR3 is TGTGCCAGCAGCCCTTCCCGGACAGAAAAGGGAAACACCATATATTTT.

J is TRBJ1-2 and V is TRBV4-3; D call uncertain. The CDR3 totals 14 residues. Trimming left V 8 bases short and J 5 bases short, with 18 bases between. Per germline, CDR1 LGHNA and CDR2 YSLEER. DNA of the CDR3: TGCGCCAGCTCTTTAGGTGTTGCCGGTTATGGCTACACCTTC. Translating gives CASSLGVAGYGYTF.

This chain uses TRBV3-1 (or the pseudogene TRBV3-2) with TRBJ1-4; TRBD1 agrees at 8 bases. V was pared by 3 bases and J by 7 bases, with 7 bases of the junction left unmatched. The germline CDR1 and CDR2 sequences are LGHDT and YNNKEL (reference sequence). The CDR3 contains 15 residues. The CDR3 loop reads CASSHPTGEGEKLFF. The CDR3 nucleotides are TGTGCCAGCAGCCATCCGACAGGGGAGGGTGAAAAACTGTTTTTT.